This T cell receptor beta chain was recorded in a study of blood T cell repertoires in COVID-19. Whole-study context: In each case, the material was cDNA or gDNA derived from T cells, B-cell-depleted T cells, or PBMCs.

A remark on this clone: Within the sample, other DNA sequences also encode this same CDR3.

The CDR3 spans 11 residues. The V and J ends lost 3 bases and 0 bases respectively, with 3 bases between them. Looked up from germline, CDR1 is DFQATT and CDR2 is SNEGSKA (reference sequence). TCRdb's table, derived via immunoSEQ multiplex PCR, lists solely in-frame clones and lacks some. The sample comprises about 240,000 clones, more than 70% of which are singletons, and around an eighth rests with the top ten. V gene TRBV20-1 combines with J gene TRBJ2-7; D gene uncertain. This TCR was recovered from an elderly man with acute or convalescent COVID-19. Material for sequencing was peripheral blood. The CDR3 DNA reads as TGCAGTGCTAGCGGCTCCTACGAGCAGTACTTC. Its translation is CSASGSYEQYF.